A single sample gave rise to the 19 T cell receptor beta chains below, sequenced in a study of blood T cell repertoires in COVID-19. Assay used: immunoSEQ multiplex PCR; TCRdb lists only in-frame clones, some missing. The top ten hold 60% of the sample, which has about 27,000 clones, roughly 76% seen once. The material sequenced was peripheral blood. Every receptor here comes from a woman older than 75 with acute or convalescent COVID-19.

Here the CDR3 reads CASSVGQGRWETQYF. The CDR3 DNA reads as TGTGCCAGCAGCGTAGGCCAGGGCAGATGGGAGACCCAGTACTTC. The V call is TRBV9, the J call TRBJ2-5; maybe TRBD1 (5 bases). CDR1 is SGDLS and CDR2 is YYNGEE in the germline V gene. The V and J ends lost 0 bases and 5 bases respectively, with 14 bases between them. This CDR3 comprises 15 residues.

The table lists this clone with a few counts. The rearrangement joins TRBV5-4 to TRBJ1-1, with TRBD1 matching 9 bases. Trimming took 5 bases from V and 5 from J; bases not matched to a gene: 4. Germline values: CDR1 SGHNT, CDR2 YYREEE (reference sequence). This CDR3 spans 13 amino acids. CDR3 region: CASSQTGGTEAFF. CDR3 in DNA: TGTGCCAGCAGTCAGACAGGGGGGACTGAAGCTTTCTTT.

This sequence joins TRBV14 and TRBJ1-4, with unresolved D. The CDR3 length is 15 residues. The V end lost 3 bases, the J end lost 2 bases, and 10 bases lay between the germline ends. Germline loops: CDR1 SGHDN, CDR2 FVKESK. The CDR3 nucleotides are TGTGCCAGCAGCCAGGTGCGAGGCACTAATGAAAAACTGTTTTTT. Residues: CASSQVRGTNEKLFF.

In DNA, the CDR3 is TGCAGCGTTGAAGGGGCGGTAGGGGCTGAAGCTTTCTTT. This codes for CSVEGAVGAEAFF. The chain carries TRBV29-1 and TRBJ1-1, with a possible D match to TRBD1 (5 bases). Germline V gives CDR1 SQVTM, CDR2 ANQGSEA. Trimming cost V 1 base and J 6 bases, with 12 bases left between them. CDR3 length equals 13 residues.

The chain employs TRBV2 and TRBJ1-1; no clear D gene. The V gene's germline CDR1 is SNHLY and CDR2 FYNNEI. Trimming shortened V by 4 bases and J by 1 base, and 7 bases separated the two germline ends. This CDR3 contains 13 residues. The CDR3 reads CASSVGENTEAFF. For the CDR3, the DNA is TGTGCCAGCAGTGTCGGGGAGAACACTGAAGCTTTCTTT.

This clone was seen only a few times. The chain recombines TRBV29-1 with TRBJ1-1; TRBD1 might be the D (6 bases). Germline V gene data show CDR1 as SQVTM and CDR2 as ANQGSEA. V was pared by 7 bases and J by 1 base, with 10 bases between. The CDR3 covers 12 residues. The CDR3 DNA reads TGCAGCGCCGGACAGTGGAACACTGAAGCTTTCTTT. It codes for CSAGQWNTEAFF.

The V gene is TRBV6-2 or TRBV6-3, the J gene TRBJ1-5, with TRBD1 identical over 8 bases. CDR1 is MNHEY, CDR2 SVGEGT, per germline. This CDR3 spans 18 amino acids. Trimming at V came to 6 bases and at J to 0 bases, leaving 13 bases not matched to a gene. CDR3 in DNA: TGTGCCAGCAGCCACGATAGGGCAGGGGGCTATAGCAATCAGCCCCAGCATTTT. Protein product: CASSHDRAGGYSNQPQHF.

This chain joins TRBV9 and TRBJ1-2; TRBD1 might be the D (6 bases). CDR1 and CDR2 from the germline V gene are SGDLS and YYNGEE. The CDR3 extends over 14 amino acids. Trimming took 0 bases from V and 7 from J, leaving 13 bases between them. CDR3 in amino acids: CASSVVGDNSGYTF. For the CDR3, the DNA is TGTGCCAGCAGCGTAGTGGGGGACAACAGTGGCTACACCTTC.

This chain links TRBV20-1 with TRBJ2-1; D uncertain. The CDR3 runs to 13 residues. Germline CDR1 DFQATT, CDR2 SNEGSKA (reference sequence). Trimming stripped 3 bases from V and 0 bases from J, with 6 bases between. The CDR3 loop reads CSASRSSYNEQFF. The CDR3 DNA sequence: TGCAGTGCTAGTCGGAGCTCCTACAATGAGCAGTTCTTC.

The sample holds a few counts of this clone. This chain's CDR3 is CASSPTARSSGNTIYF. The CDR3 DNA sequence: TGTGCCAGCAGCCCCACCGCCCGGAGCTCTGGAAACACCATATATTTT. V and J are TRBV3-1 (or the pseudogene TRBV3-2) and TRBJ1-3; D gene unclear. The germline V gene has CDR1 LGHDT and CDR2 YNNKEL (reference sequence). With 4 bases removed from V and 0 bases from J, the gap between germline ends came to 13 bases. There are 16 residues in the CDR3.

The chain has TRBV5-6 and TRBJ1-5; the D is unclear. Deletions cut 4 bases from V and 3 bases from J, with 17 bases between. The length of the CDR3 is 16 residues. The germline V gene encodes CDR1 SGHDT and CDR2 YYEEEE. DNA for the CDR3: TGTGCCAGCAGCCAAGCTGCGGGTAAAAACAATCAGCCCCAGCATTTT. Protein sequence: CASSQAAGKNNQPQHF.

The rearrangement uses TRBV10-3 and TRBJ1-4, with D possibly TRBD1 on 6 matching bases. The CDR3 covers 16 residues. Germline values: CDR1 ENHRY, CDR2 SYGVKD. The V end was cut by 4 bases, the J end by 0 bases, with 12 bases between. Written as DNA, the CDR3 is TGTGCCATCAGTGGTGAACAGGGCGCAACTAATGAAAAACTGTTTTTT. Residues: CAISGEQGATNEKLFF.

The rearrangement links TRBV3-1 (or the pseudogene TRBV3-2) to TRBJ1-4; a possible D gene is TRBD1 (6 bases). Per the germline V gene, CDR1 is LGHDT and CDR2 is YNNKEL (reference sequence). CDR3 length equals 13 residues. V dropped 4 bases and J dropped 8 bases, with 11 bases sitting between them. The CDR3 DNA reads TGTGCCAGCAGCCCGTACAGGGAGGAAAAACTGTTTTTT. This codes for CASSPYREEKLFF.

In DNA form, the CDR3 reads TGTGCCAGTAGTATCCTTATTCCCGACAGGGCCTCTGGAAACACCATATATTTT. Translated: CASSILIPDRASGNTIYF. The J gene is TRBJ1-3, the V gene TRBV19; TRBD1 aligns across 7 bases. The germline V gene encodes CDR1 LNHDA and CDR2 SQIVND (reference sequence). The CDR3 sequence is 18 residues long. J gave up 0 bases and V 3 bases, and 11 bases lay outside the gene matches. The variable domain in full, completed from reference TRBV19 and TRBJ1-3, reads DGGITQSPKYLFRKEGQNVTLSCEQNLNHDAMYWYRQDPGQGLRLIYYSQIVNDFQKGDIAEGYSVSREKKESFPLTVTSAQKNPTAFYLCASSILIPDRASGNTIYFGEGSWLTVV.

The genes are TRBV18 and TRBJ1-4; D unresolved. The CDR3 consists of 15 residues. The germline V and J ends were trimmed by 1 base and 5 bases, with 11 bases remaining between them. Germline V gene data show CDR1 as KGHSH and CDR2 as LQKENI. CDR3 protein: CASSPRGLENEKLFF. The CDR3 DNA reads as TGTGCCAGCTCACCACGAGGACTCGAGAATGAAAAACTGTTTTTT. The full variable domain, completed using reference TRBV18 and TRBJ1-4, is NAGVMQNPRHLVRRRGQEARLRCSPMKGHSHVYWYRQLPEEGLKFMVYLQKENIIDESGMPKERFSAEFPKEGPSILRIQQVVRGDSAAYFCASSPRGLENEKLFFGSGTQLSVL.

This clone has only one observation. The chain couples TRBV29-1 to TRBJ1-1; maybe TRBD1 (6 bases). The CDR3 is made up of 16 amino acids. Between the trimmed V and J ends, which lost 4 bases and 4 bases, there was a span of 22 bases. The germline V gene encodes CDR1 SQVTM and CDR2 ANQGSEA. CDR3 in DNA: TGCAGCGTTGTACCGCATGGGGGGGGCGGACGCACTGAAGCTTTCTTT. This sequence encodes CSVVPHGGGGRTEAFF.

The chain employs TRBV7-8 and TRBJ2-1, with D possibly being TRBD2 (6 bases). V lost 5 bases, J lost 3 bases, and 14 bases lay in between. CDR3 length equals 15 residues. Germline lookup yields CDR1 SGHVS and CDR2 FQNEAQ. The CDR3 here is CASSLGNSGYNEQFF. The CDR3 nucleotides are TGTGCCAGCAGCCTGGGGAATAGCGGCTACAATGAGCAGTTCTTC.

Of note for this clone: Germline is not matched at one junction end, which may reflect a read error. The gene calls are TRBV15 and TRBJ2-1; TRBD1 is a possible D gene (5 bases). The CDR3 loop spans 12 amino acids. Germline V gives CDR1 LNHNV, CDR2 YYDKDF (reference sequence). CDR3 coding DNA: TGTGCCACCAGCAGAGTTCAGGGCCACGGAGTCTTC. This sequence encodes CATSRVQGHGVF. The full variable domain, its missing parts supplied by reference TRBV15 and TRBJ2-1, is DAMVIQNPRYQVTQFGKPVTLSCSQTLNHNVMYWYQQKSSQAPKLLFHYYDKDFNNEADTPDNFQSRRPNTSFCFLDIRSPGLGDTAMYLCATSRVQGHGVFGPGTRLTVL.

The J gene is TRBJ1-2, the V gene TRBV6-6, with D unclear. The CDR3 loop spans 14 amino acids. Trimming took 5 bases from V and 3 from J, leaving 13 bases between them. Germline CDR1 and CDR2: MNHNY and SVGAGI (reference sequence). The CDR3 nucleotides are TGTGCCAGCAGTCCTGGCGGGGAGTACTATGGCTACACCTTC. Amino acids: CASSPGGEYYGYTF.